Below are 8 T cell receptor beta chains sequenced from a single sample in a study of T cell repertoires in cytomegalovirus infection. Their cognate antigens are unknown. A single record per CDR3 protein comes from TCRdb applying MiXCR to the reads. Here the sample spans under 500,000 distinct CDR3 sequences, roughly 42% being singletons. The sequences come from cultured PBMCs, collected from culture after CMV antigen stimulation. These TCRs come from a human donor in good health (CMV status not recorded). Some clones in this sample may be carry-over from other donors' samples.

The chain combines TRBV6-2 or TRBV6-3 with TRBJ1-5, with D maybe TRBD1 (5 bases). The germline gives CDR1 MNHEY, CDR2 SVGEGT. V lost 3 bases and J 3 bases, leaving 6 bases between the germline ends. The CDR3 contains 13 residues. The CDR3 nucleotides are TGTGCCAGCAGTTATGGGACCAATCAGCCCCAGCATTTT. Its translation: CASSYGTNQPQHF.

The genes are TRBV18 and TRBJ2-7; D not certain. The V gene's germline CDR1 is KGHSH and CDR2 LQKENI. Trimming took off 8 bases at V and 4 bases at J, with 15 bases between the two ends. The CDR3 totals 13 residues. In DNA, the CDR3 is TGTGCCAGCGCCAGCACAGAGCCATACGAGCAGTACTTC. It specifies CASASTEPYEQYF.

This sequence joins TRBV7-6 and TRBJ2-3; possibly TRBD1 for D (5 bases). Trimming pared 4 bases from V and 4 bases from J, leaving 12 bases between. The CDR3 sequence is 14 residues long. Germline-derived CDR1 and CDR2 are SGHVS and FNYEAQ. CDR3 sequence (DNA): TGTGCCAGCAGCTACGTGCAGGGCGCAGATACGCAGTATTTT. The encoded protein is CASSYVQGADTQYF.

Only a few counts were recorded for this clonotype. V usage is TRBV7-9 and J usage is TRBJ2-5, with 7 positions matching TRBD2. This CDR3 spans 13 amino acids. After removal of 4 bases from V and 8 bases from J, the junction contained 7 bases not matched to a gene. Germline lookup yields CDR1 SEHNR and CDR2 FQNEAQ (reference sequence). The CDR3 loop reads CASSSNRDYTQYF. The CDR3 nucleotides read TGTGCCAGCAGCTCGAACCGGGACTACACCCAGTACTTC.

This chain joins TRBV29-1 and TRBJ1-2; a weak D match, TRBD1 (5 bases). CDR1 is SQVTM and CDR2 is ANQGSEA in the germline V gene. The V end was cut by 4 bases, the J end by 8 bases, with 11 bases between. The CDR3 contains 11 residues. Written as DNA, the CDR3 is TGCAGCGTTGCGTTGGGGGGGGGCTACACCTTC. Protein: CSVALGGGYTF.

J is TRBJ2-7 and V is TRBV11-2; the match to TRBD2 covers 8 bases. The CDR3 is 15 amino acids. With V trimmed by 2 bases and J by 2 bases, 5 bases remained unmatched. Germline lookup yields CDR1 SGHAT and CDR2 FQNNGV. The DNA of the CDR3 is TGTGCCAGCAGCTTACGAAGCGGGAGAACCTACGAGCAGTACTTC. Protein sequence: CASSLRSGRTYEQYF. Using reference TRBV11-2 and TRBJ2-7 for the parts outside the CDR3, the full variable domain is EAGVAQSPRYKIIEKRQSVAFWCNPISGHATLYWYQQILGQGPKLLIQFQNNGVVDDSQLPKDRFSAERLKGVDSTLKIQPAKLEDSAVYLCASSLRSGRTYEQYFGPGTRLTVT.

The chain links TRBV10-3 to TRBJ1-2; D unclear. The germline V gene encodes CDR1 ENHRY and CDR2 SYGVKD. CDR3 size: 15 residues. V was cut by 7 bases and J by 1 base, with 16 bases left in between. CDR3 in amino acids: CAITHGGSVNYGYTF. As DNA, the CDR3 is TGTGCCATCACCCACGGAGGGTCCGTTAACTATGGCTACACCTTC.

This clonotype was seen only once. The J gene is TRBJ2-1, the V gene TRBV6-2 or TRBV6-3, with 12 bases matching TRBD1. With 8 bases clipped from V and 7 bases from J, the junction kept 9 bases outside the gene matches. The CDR3 sequence is 15 residues long. Germline CDR1 is MNHEY and CDR2 is SVGEGT. The CDR3 bases are TGTGCCAGCGAGCTGAGGGGACAGGGGGCAAATGAGCAGTTCTTC. Translated: CASELRGQGANEQFF.